This is a list of T cell receptor beta chains from one sample in a study of T cell clones after liver transplantation. The method was immunoSEQ multiplex PCR; TCRdb's version includes in-frame clones alone and lacks a portion of them. The sample holds some 70,000 clones, roughly nine tenths seen once. Sample: CD4+ T cells from blood, taken before liver transplant. These receptors all stem from a human donor who received a liver transplant. Each CDR3 is given with its conserved first and last residue. A D gene is named only where the DNA matches it firmly. The size entry is marked missing in some rows and otherwise reads once, few, many or a size class.

d_call: TRBD1
clone_size: few
j_call: TRBJ2-5
v_call: TRBV23-1
cdr3_aa: CASNLTTRTGPTRETQYF
cdr3_nt: TGCGCCAGCAACCTTACCACTCGGACAGGCCCTACTCGGGAGACCCAGTACTTC

d_call: .
clone_size: .
j_call: TRBJ2-4
v_call: TRBV6-5
cdr3_aa: CASRGALAKNIQYF
cdr3_nt: TGTGCCAGCAGAGGGGCTCTAGCCAAAAACATTCAGTACTTC

d_call: .
clone_size: .
j_call: TRBJ1-1
v_call: TRBV29-1
cdr3_aa: CSGRGGRDTEAFF
cdr3_nt: TGCAGCGGTCGCGGGGGTCGGGACACTGAAGCTTTCTTT

d_call: TRBD1
clone_size: once
j_call: TRBJ2-3
v_call: TRBV5-1
cdr3_aa: CASSQGQGGDTQYF
cdr3_nt: TGCGCCAGCAGCCAAGGACAGGGGGGAGATACGCAGTATTTT

d_call: .
clone_size: .
j_call: TRBJ2-5
v_call: TRBV18
cdr3_aa: CASSPREGGFLETQYF
cdr3_nt: TGTGCCAGCTCACCGCGAGAGGGGGGATTTTTGGAGACCCAGTACTTC

d_call: TRBD1
clone_size: .
j_call: TRBJ1-1
v_call: TRBV5-1
cdr3_aa: CASSGDRANTEAFF
cdr3_nt: TGCGCCAGCAGCGGCGACAGGGCGAACACTGAAGCTTTCTTT

d_call: TRBD2
clone_size: .
j_call: TRBJ2-6
v_call: TRBV2
cdr3_aa: CASSVLTSARANVLTF
cdr3_nt: TGTGCCAGCAGTGTCCTCACTAGCGCTAGGGCCAACGTCCTGACTTTC

d_call: TRBD2
clone_size: .
j_call: TRBJ2-1
v_call: TRBV27
cdr3_aa: CASIPWAGEGNEQFF
cdr3_nt: TGTGCCAGCATTCCATGGGCGGGAGAGGGCAATGAGCAGTTCTTC

d_call: .
clone_size: .
j_call: TRBJ2-2
v_call: TRBV6-1
cdr3_aa: CASSGDHNTGELFF
cdr3_nt: TGTGCCAGCAGTGGGGATCACAACACCGGGGAGCTGTTTTTT

d_call: TRBD2
clone_size: .
j_call: TRBJ2-3
v_call: TRBV4-1
cdr3_aa: CASSQDLGASGRLDTQYF
cdr3_nt: TGCGCCAGCAGCCAAGATCTTGGGGCTAGCGGGAGATTAGATACGCAGTATTTT

d_call: .
clone_size: .
j_call: TRBJ1-1
v_call: TRBV23-1
cdr3_aa: CASSHVRRVRLSNTEAFF
cdr3_nt: TGCGCCAGCAGTCATGTCCGCAGGGTGCGATTATCGAACACTGAAGCTTTCTTT

d_call: .
clone_size: .
j_call: TRBJ2-7
v_call: TRBV11-3
cdr3_aa: CASSPGQERDPNAYEQYF
cdr3_nt: TGTGCCAGCAGCCCGGGACAGGAGCGGGACCCAAACGCCTACGAGCAGTACTTC

d_call: .
clone_size: .
j_call: TRBJ1-1
v_call: TRBV27
cdr3_aa: CASSLETPGGGIDTEAFF
cdr3_nt: TGTGCCAGCAGTTTAGAGACCCCCGGGGGAGGGATAGACACTGAAGCTTTCTTT

d_call: .
clone_size: .
j_call: TRBJ2-1
v_call: TRBV9
cdr3_aa: CASSVAVDGEQFF
cdr3_nt: TGTGCCAGCAGCGTAGCTGTCGACGGTGAGCAGTTCTTC

d_call: TRBD2
clone_size: .
j_call: TRBJ2-7
v_call: TRBV30
cdr3_aa: CAWNQGLAGTYEQYF
cdr3_nt: TGTGCCTGGAACCAGGGACTAGCGGGAACCTACGAGCAGTACTTC

d_call: .
clone_size: .
j_call: TRBJ2-3
v_call: TRBV5-1
cdr3_aa: CASSLDSGGRDTQYF
cdr3_nt: TGCGCCAGCAGCCTGGACAGCGGTGGTCGAGATACGCAGTATTTT

d_call: TRBD2
clone_size: .
j_call: TRBJ2-7
v_call: TRBV19
cdr3_aa: CASSIVGAGIPYEQYF
cdr3_nt: TGTGCCAGTAGTATAGTAGGAGCGGGAATTCCCTACGAGCAGTACTTC

d_call: .
clone_size: .
j_call: TRBJ2-3
v_call: TRBV7-9
cdr3_aa: CASSLGGTSTDTQYF
cdr3_nt: TGTGCCAGCAGCTTAGGTGGAACGAGCACAGATACGCAGTATTTT

d_call: .
clone_size: .
j_call: TRBJ1-2
v_call: TRBV28
cdr3_aa: CASREGGRVGGYTF
cdr3_nt: TGTGCCAGCAGGGAAGGGGGGAGAGTAGGAGGCTACACCTTC

d_call: TRBD1
clone_size: .
j_call: TRBJ2-3
v_call: TRBV27
cdr3_aa: CASSLWGQGGTGDTQYF
cdr3_nt: TGTGCCAGCAGTTTATGGGGACAGGGTGGGACGGGAGATACGCAGTATTTT

d_call: .
clone_size: .
j_call: TRBJ2-1
v_call: TRBV15
cdr3_aa: CATSSATASFSYNEQFF
cdr3_nt: TGTGCCACCAGCAGTGCGACAGCATCGTTCTCCTACAATGAGCAGTTCTTC

d_call: TRBD2
clone_size: .
j_call: TRBJ2-7
v_call: TRBV6-6
cdr3_aa: CASSPGGSTSYEQYF
cdr3_nt: TGTGCCAGCTCACCGGGAGGTTCGACCTCCTACGAGCAGTACTTC

d_call: TRBD2
clone_size: .
j_call: TRBJ2-3
v_call: TRBV9
cdr3_aa: CASSSPGGYTQYF
cdr3_nt: TGTGCCAGCAGCTCACCGGGGGGTTATACGCAGTATTTT

d_call: TRBD1
clone_size: .
j_call: TRBJ1-4
v_call: TRBV5-6
cdr3_aa: CASSFRDREEKLFF
cdr3_nt: TGTGCCAGCAGCTTCCGGGACAGGGAGGAAAAACTGTTTTTT

d_call: .
clone_size: .
j_call: TRBJ2-5
v_call: TRBV11-3
cdr3_aa: CASSSLNRWVPQETQYF
cdr3_nt: TGTGCCAGCAGCTCCCTCAATAGATGGGTCCCCCAAGAGACCCAGTACTTC

d_call: .
clone_size: .
j_call: TRBJ2-3
v_call: TRBV28
cdr3_aa: CASRAGASTDTQYF
cdr3_nt: TGTGCCAGCAGGGCAGGGGCTAGCACAGATACGCAGTATTTT

d_call: .
clone_size: .
j_call: TRBJ1-4
v_call: TRBV6-1
cdr3_aa: CASGITEKLFF
cdr3_nt: TGTGCCAGCGGTATTACAGAAAAACTGTTTTTT

d_call: .
clone_size: .
j_call: TRBJ2-3
v_call: TRBV2
cdr3_aa: CASSTVGSTDTQYF
cdr3_nt: TGTGCCAGCAGCACAGTGGGTAGCACAGATACGCAGTATTTT

d_call: .
clone_size: .
j_call: TRBJ2-4
v_call: TRBV2
cdr3_aa: CASLLGLAKNIQYF
cdr3_nt: TGTGCCAGCTTACTGGGACTAGCCAAAAACATTCAGTACTTC

d_call: .
clone_size: .
j_call: TRBJ2-2
v_call: TRBV11-3
cdr3_aa: CASSPTRGAGELFF
cdr3_nt: TGTGCCAGCAGCCCCACTAGGGGTGCCGGGGAGCTGTTTTTT

d_call: .
clone_size: .
j_call: TRBJ2-2
v_call: TRBV5-1
cdr3_aa: CASSRDIQTNTGELFF
cdr3_nt: TGCGCCAGCAGCCGGGACATACAAACGAACACCGGGGAGCTGTTTTTT

d_call: .
clone_size: .
j_call: TRBJ2-1
v_call: TRBV18
cdr3_aa: CASSPRGNPGAQSSYNEQFF
cdr3_nt: TGTGCCAGCTCACCTCGGGGGAACCCGGGGGCCCAAAGCTCCTACAATGAGCAGTTCTTC

d_call: .
clone_size: .
j_call: TRBJ2-3
v_call: TRBV2
cdr3_aa: CASSELVSTDTQYF
cdr3_nt: TGTGCCAGCAGTGAACTAGTTAGCACAGATACGCAGTATTTT

d_call: .
clone_size: .
j_call: TRBJ2-7
v_call: TRBV5-4
cdr3_aa: CASSFGTTSASYEQYF
cdr3_nt: TGTGCCAGCAGCTTTGGGACAACCTCTGCCTCCTACGAGCAGTACTTC

d_call: TRBD2
clone_size: .
j_call: TRBJ2-1
v_call: TRBV7-2
cdr3_aa: CASSFSGSRGNEQFF
cdr3_nt: TGTGCCAGCAGCTTTAGCGGGAGCAGGGGCAATGAGCAGTTCTTC

d_call: TRBD2
clone_size: .
j_call: TRBJ2-3
v_call: TRBV5-1
cdr3_aa: CASSLEGLAGGKADTQYF
cdr3_nt: TGCGCCAGCAGCTTGGAAGGACTAGCGGGAGGTAAAGCAGATACGCAGTATTTT

d_call: .
clone_size: once
j_call: TRBJ2-3
v_call: TRBV4-2
cdr3_aa: CASDSSLSGLGGTDTQYF
cdr3_nt: TGTGCCAGCGACTCCTCCTTATCAGGGTTGGGAGGCACAGATACGCAGTATTTT

d_call: .
clone_size: .
j_call: TRBJ2-3
v_call: TRBV30
cdr3_aa: CAWSDGGYTDTQYF
cdr3_nt: TGTGCCTGGAGTGATGGGGGCTATACAGATACGCAGTATTTT

d_call: TRBD1
clone_size: .
j_call: TRBJ2-5
v_call: TRBV10-3
cdr3_aa: CAISESTGAGETQYF
cdr3_nt: TGTGCCATCAGTGAGTCGACAGGGGCTGGGGAGACCCAGTACTTC

d_call: TRBD2
clone_size: .
j_call: TRBJ2-3
v_call: TRBV9
cdr3_aa: CASSARLAGAVDTQYF
cdr3_nt: TGTGCCAGCAGCGCCAGACTAGCGGGAGCTGTAGATACGCAGTATTTT

d_call: TRBD1
clone_size: .
j_call: TRBJ2-1
v_call: TRBV11-2
cdr3_aa: CASSVDRIRGNEQFF
cdr3_nt: TGTGCCAGCAGCGTGGACAGGATTCGTGGCAATGAGCAGTTCTTC

d_call: TRBD2
clone_size: once
j_call: TRBJ2-1
v_call: TRBV28
cdr3_aa: CASLNSGDRIF
cdr3_nt: TGTGCCAGCTTGAATAGCGGGGACCGAATCTTC

d_call: TRBD2
clone_size: .
j_call: TRBJ2-1
v_call: TRBV5-8
cdr3_aa: CASSLGLAGAIHEQFF
cdr3_nt: TGTGCCAGCAGCTTGGGACTAGCGGGAGCGATCCATGAGCAGTTCTTC

d_call: TRBD2
clone_size: .
j_call: TRBJ2-7
v_call: TRBV5-1
cdr3_aa: CASSLGGGTEQYF
cdr3_nt: TGCGCCAGCAGCTTGGGCGGGGGGACGGAGCAGTACTTC

d_call: .
clone_size: .
j_call: TRBJ1-2
v_call: TRBV4-2
cdr3_aa: CASSQDLGQGDGYTF
cdr3_nt: TGTGCCAGCAGCCAAGATTTGGGACAAGGAGATGGCTACACCTTC

d_call: TRBD1
clone_size: .
j_call: TRBJ2-7
v_call: TRBV2
cdr3_aa: CASRQGAFRYEQYF
cdr3_nt: TGTGCCAGCCGACAGGGGGCTTTCAGGTACGAGCAGTACTTC

d_call: TRBD1
clone_size: .
j_call: TRBJ1-2
v_call: TRBV27
cdr3_aa: CASSTQTGVGYTF
cdr3_nt: TGTGCCAGCAGTACCCAGACAGGGGTTGGCTACACCTTC

d_call: .
clone_size: .
j_call: TRBJ2-7
v_call: TRBV9
cdr3_aa: CASSPRTESYEQYF
cdr3_nt: TGTGCCAGCAGCCCGCGGACAGAATCCTACGAGCAGTACTTC

d_call: TRBD1
clone_size: .
j_call: TRBJ1-1
v_call: TRBV28
cdr3_aa: CASLYRGRTEAFF
cdr3_nt: TGTGCCAGCCTATACAGGGGGCGCACTGAAGCTTTCTTT

d_call: TRBD2
clone_size: once
j_call: TRBJ2-7
v_call: TRBV7-9
cdr3_aa: CASGRVLSYEQYF
cdr3_nt: TGTGCCAGCGGGAGGGTACTCTCCTACGAGCAGTACTTC

d_call: TRBD2
clone_size: .
j_call: TRBJ2-3
v_call: TRBV7-8
cdr3_aa: CASRPWGGKDTQYF
cdr3_nt: TGTGCCAGCAGGCCGTGGGGGGGGAAAGATACGCAGTATTTT

d_call: .
clone_size: once
j_call: TRBJ2-1
v_call: TRBV7-3
cdr3_aa: CASSLSEGNYNEQFF
cdr3_nt: TGTGCCAGCAGCTTATCGGAGGGAAACTACAATGAGCAGTTCTTC

d_call: .
clone_size: .
j_call: TRBJ2-7
v_call: TRBV10-3
cdr3_aa: CATHGGPYEQYF
cdr3_nt: TGTGCCACCCACGGCGGACCCTACGAGCAGTACTTC